A selection of T cell receptor beta chains follows, all from one sample in a study of shared clonotypes between healthy human individuals. The protocol was immunoSEQ multiplex PCR, while the TCRdb copy is restricted to in-frame clones and leaves out a portion. The table records 400,000 to 500,000 clones, less than 80% of them present only once. What was sequenced was PBMCs. The receptors derive from a woman aged 40 to 55 in good health. Some clones in this sample may be carry-over from other donors' samples. CDR3s include the opening cysteine and the closing phenylalanine or tryptophan. A D gene is named only where the DNA matches it firmly. Some rows have no size entry. The others give once, few or many, or a class for an expanded clone.

>NA|NA|TRBV7-2|TRBJ2-2
CASSLGHNTGELFF
TGTGCCAGCAGCTTGGGACACAACACCGGGGAGCTGTTTTTT
>TRBD2|NA|TRBV5-8|TRBJ2-7
CASSWTSGRAYEQYF
TGTGCCAGCAGCTGGACTAGCGGGAGGGCCTACGAGCAGTACTTC
>NA|NA|TRBV10-2|TRBJ2-3
CASSEPIDIGTADTQYF
TGCGCCAGCAGTGAGCCAATTGATATCGGGACGGCAGATACGCAGTATTTT
>TRBD1|few|TRBV30|TRBJ1-2
CAWVRQGDYGYTF
TGTGCCTGGGTGAGACAGGGGGACTATGGCTACACCTTC
>TRBD1|NA|TRBV7-2|TRBJ2-1
CASSLDRGSQVGVF
TGTGCCAGCAGCTTGGACAGGGGGTCCCAGGTTGGGGTCTTC
>NA|NA|TRBV15|TRBJ2-5
CATSRDLVEGEETQYF
TGTGCCACCAGCAGAGATTTGGTAGAGGGAGAAGAGACCCAGTACTTC
>NA|NA|TRBV11-2|TRBJ1-5
CASSFESNQPQHF
TGTGCCAGCAGCTTTGAGAGCAATCAGCCCCAGCATTTT
>NA|NA|TRBV7-9|TRBJ1-4
CASSFTQSATNEKLFF
TGTGCCAGCAGCTTTACTCAATCGGCAACTAATGAAAAACTGTTTTTT
>NA|once|TRBV30|TRBJ1-1
CAWSGVNTEAFF
TGTGCCTGGAGTGGAGTTAACACTGAAGCTTTCTTT
>NA|NA|TRBV5-4|TRBJ2-1
CASSSRSEGTNEQFF
TGTGCCAGCAGTTCACGGTCGGAGGGTACGAATGAGCAGTTCTTC
>NA|NA|TRBV11-2|TRBJ2-7
CASSPGRRGRPTYEQYF
TGTGCCAGCAGTCCGGGGCGAAGGGGTCGGCCCACCTACGAGCAGTACTTC
>TRBD1|NA|TRBV29-1|TRBJ2-7
CSVGDRGHVYEQYF
TGCAGCGTTGGAGACAGGGGGCATGTCTACGAGCAGTACTTC
>TRBD2|NA|TRBV19|TRBJ2-1
CASSIAIAGDDEQFF
TGTGCCAGTAGTATCGCTATAGCGGGAGATGATGAGCAGTTCTTC
>TRBD1|NA|TRBV28|TRBJ1-5
CASRDRDQPQHF
TGTGCCAGCAGAGACAGGGATCAGCCCCAGCATTTT
>NA|NA|TRBV4-1|TRBJ2-4
CASSQGLVAALAKNIQYF
TGCGCCAGCAGCCAAGGCCTAGTGGCTGCCCTAGCCAAAAACATTCAGTACTTC
>TRBD2|once|TRBV27|TRBJ2-1
CASSLEGLAGVEQFF
TGTGCCAGCAGTTTGGAGGGACTAGCGGGAGTTGAGCAGTTCTTC
>TRBD1|NA|TRBV5-1|TRBJ1-1
CASSLQGAKNTEAFF
TGCGCCAGCAGCCTACAGGGGGCAAAGAACACTGAAGCTTTCTTT
>TRBD2|NA|TRBV30|TRBJ2-4
CAWSTSGANIQYF
TGTGCCTGGTCGACTAGCGGGGCAAACATTCAGTACTTC
>NA|NA|TRBV1|TRBJ1-4
CTCWPGPANEKLFF
TGCACCTGCTGGCCGGGGCCGGCTAATGAAAAACTGTTTTTT
>NA|NA|TRBV5-6|TRBJ1-1
CASSPMTNTGTLEAFF
TGTGCCAGCAGCCCTATGACTAACACCGGGACACTAGAAGCTTTCTTT
>NA|NA|TRBV28|TRBJ2-1
CASRTTGLSYNEQFF
TGTGCCAGCAGAACCACAGGGCTCTCCTACAATGAGCAGTTCTTC
>NA|NA|TRBV19|TRBJ2-3
CATQGFWGTDTQYF
TGTGCCACCCAGGGGTTCTGGGGCACAGATACGCAGTATTTT
>NA|NA|TRBV18|TRBJ1-1
CASSPSGGGDTEAFF
TGTGCCAGCTCACCCTCCGGGGGAGGTGACACTGAAGCTTTCTTT
>TRBD2|NA|TRBV4-3|TRBJ2-3
CASSPWTSETDTQYF
TGCGCCAGCAGCCCCTGGACTAGCGAGACAGATACGCAGTATTTT
>TRBD2|NA|TRBV5-1|TRBJ2-7
CASSLGLDRVLRYEPSVAYEQYF
TGCGCCAGCAGCTTAGGACTAGATCGGGTCCTACGATACGAACCTTCGGTTGCCTACGAGCAGTACTTC
>TRBD1|NA|TRBV2|TRBJ2-1
CASSGGTGGSSYNEQFF
TGTGCCAGCAGTGGTGGGACAGGGGGCAGCTCCTACAATGAGCAGTTCTTC
>NA|NA|TRBV19|TRBJ1-4
CASSPRQSTNEKLFF
TGTGCCAGTAGTCCGCGACAGTCAACTAATGAAAAACTGTTTTTT
>NA|NA|TRBV11-3|TRBJ2-2
CASSLAPGVGTGELFF
TGTGCCAGCAGCTTAGCTCCGGGAGTCGGCACCGGGGAGCTGTTTTTT
>NA|few|TRBV2|TRBJ1-5
CASSVGGLQPQHF
TGTGCCAGCAGCGTTGGGGGACTTCAGCCCCAGCATTTT
>NA|NA|TRBV4-1|TRBJ2-7
CASSQIQGHEQYF
TGCGCCAGCAGCCAAATCCAGGGCCACGAGCAGTACTTC
>TRBD2|NA|TRBV5-4|TRBJ2-1
CASRAGERVNEQFF
TGTGCCAGCAGAGCGGGAGAGAGGGTAAATGAGCAGTTCTTC
>NA|NA|TRBV28|TRBJ1-2
CASSLSPGVGYGYTF
TGTGCCAGCAGTTTATCTCCCGGGGTTGGATATGGCTACACCTTC
>NA|NA|TRBV28|TRBJ1-1
CATTGTNSDTEAFF
TGTGCCACCACCGGGACCAATTCGGACACTGAAGCTTTCTTT